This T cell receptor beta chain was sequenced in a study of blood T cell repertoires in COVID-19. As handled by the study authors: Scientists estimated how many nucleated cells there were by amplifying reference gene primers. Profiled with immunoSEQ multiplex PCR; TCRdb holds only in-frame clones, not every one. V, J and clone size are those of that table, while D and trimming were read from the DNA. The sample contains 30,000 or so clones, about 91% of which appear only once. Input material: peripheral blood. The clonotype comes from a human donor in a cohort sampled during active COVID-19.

The CDR3 loop reads CASSLPGLLYNEQFF. CDR3 DNA sequence: TGTGCCAGCAGCTTACCGGGACTTCTCTACAATGAGCAGTTCTTC. The V and J genes are TRBV6-2 or TRBV6-3 and TRBJ2-1; maybe TRBD2 (6 bases). The CDR3 has 15 residues. V lost 6 bases and J lost 3, with 15 bases in between. Germline-derived CDR1 and CDR2 are MNHEY and SVGEGT.